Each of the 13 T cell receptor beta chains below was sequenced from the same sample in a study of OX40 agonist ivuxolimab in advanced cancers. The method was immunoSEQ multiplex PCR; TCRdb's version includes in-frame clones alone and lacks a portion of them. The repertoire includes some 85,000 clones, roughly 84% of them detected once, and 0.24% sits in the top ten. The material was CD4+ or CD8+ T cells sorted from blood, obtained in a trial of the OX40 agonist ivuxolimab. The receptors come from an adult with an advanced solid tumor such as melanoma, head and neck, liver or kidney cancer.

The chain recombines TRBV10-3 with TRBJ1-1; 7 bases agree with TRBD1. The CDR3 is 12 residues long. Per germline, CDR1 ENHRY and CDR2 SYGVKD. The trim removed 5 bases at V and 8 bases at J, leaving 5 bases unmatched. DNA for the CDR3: TGTGCCATCAGTCTTACAGGGGACGAAGCTTTCTTT. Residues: CAISLTGDEAFF.

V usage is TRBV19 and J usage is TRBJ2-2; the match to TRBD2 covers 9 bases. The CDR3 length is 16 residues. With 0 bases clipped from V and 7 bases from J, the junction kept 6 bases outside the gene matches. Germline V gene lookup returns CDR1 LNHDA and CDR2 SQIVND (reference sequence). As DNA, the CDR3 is TGTGCCAGTAGTATAGAGGCTAGCGGGACATACGGGGAGCTGTTTTTT. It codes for CASSIEASGTYGELFF.

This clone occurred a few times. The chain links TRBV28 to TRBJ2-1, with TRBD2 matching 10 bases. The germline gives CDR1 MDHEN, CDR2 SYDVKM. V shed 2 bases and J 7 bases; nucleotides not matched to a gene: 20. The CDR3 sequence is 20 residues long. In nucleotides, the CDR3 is TGTGCCAGCAGTTTAGCCTCCTACCTCTCAGCGGGAGGGCCAGAGAATGAGCAGTTCTTC. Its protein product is CASSLASYLSAGGPENEQFF.

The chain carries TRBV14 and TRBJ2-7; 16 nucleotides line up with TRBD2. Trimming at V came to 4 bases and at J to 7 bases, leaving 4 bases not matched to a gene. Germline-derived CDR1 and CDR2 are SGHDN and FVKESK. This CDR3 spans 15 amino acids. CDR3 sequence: CASSPGLAGGSEQYF. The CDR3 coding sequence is TGTGCCAGCAGCCCGGGACTAGCGGGAGGGAGTGAGCAGTACTTC. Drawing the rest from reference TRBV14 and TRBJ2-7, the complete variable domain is EAGVTQFPSHSVIEKGQTVTLRCDPISGHDNLYWYRRVMGKEIKFLLHFVKESKQDESGMPNNRFLAERTGGTYSTLKVQPAELEDSGVYFCASSPGLAGGSEQYFGPGTRLTVT.

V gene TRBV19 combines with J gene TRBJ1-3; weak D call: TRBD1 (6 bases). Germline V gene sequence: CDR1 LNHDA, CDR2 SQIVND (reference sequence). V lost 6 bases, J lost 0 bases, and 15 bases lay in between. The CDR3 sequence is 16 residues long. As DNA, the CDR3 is TGTGCCAGTAGCATACTACAGGGAACCTCTGGAAACACCATATATTTT. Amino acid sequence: CASSILQGTSGNTIYF.

The CDR3 here is CASSPGGLETQYF. The CDR3 DNA reads as TGTGCCAGCAGCCCGGGGGGATTAGAGACCCAGTACTTC. This chain joins TRBV7-3 and TRBJ2-5, with 7 bases aligning to TRBD2. This CDR3 is 13 amino acids long. J gave up 4 bases and V 5 bases, and 4 bases lay outside the gene matches. Germline V gives CDR1 SGHTA, CDR2 FQGTGA.

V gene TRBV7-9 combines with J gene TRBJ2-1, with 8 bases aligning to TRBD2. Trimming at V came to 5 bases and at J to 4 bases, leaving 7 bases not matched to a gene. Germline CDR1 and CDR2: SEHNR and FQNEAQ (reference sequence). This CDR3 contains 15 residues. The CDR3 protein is CASSPGTRGYNEQFF. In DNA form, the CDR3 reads TGTGCCAGCAGCCCCGGGACTAGGGGGTACAATGAGCAGTTCTTC. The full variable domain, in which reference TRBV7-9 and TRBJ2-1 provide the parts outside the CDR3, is DTGVSQNPRHKITKRGQNVTFRCDPISEHNRLYWYRQTLGQGPEFLTYFQNEAQLEKSRLLSDRFSAERPKGSFSTLEIQRTEQGDSAMYLCASSPGTRGYNEQFFGPGTRLTVL.

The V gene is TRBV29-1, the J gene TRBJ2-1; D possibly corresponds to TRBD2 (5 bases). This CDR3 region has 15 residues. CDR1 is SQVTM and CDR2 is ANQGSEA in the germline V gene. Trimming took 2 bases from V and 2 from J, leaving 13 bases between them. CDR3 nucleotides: TGCAGCGTTGAACGGGATACAGAGACCTACAATGAGCAGTTCTTC. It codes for CSVERDTETYNEQFF.

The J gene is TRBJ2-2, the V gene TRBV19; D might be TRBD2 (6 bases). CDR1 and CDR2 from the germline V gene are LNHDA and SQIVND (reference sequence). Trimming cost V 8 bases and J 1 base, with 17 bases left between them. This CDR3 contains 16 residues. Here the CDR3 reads CASYLGDSLNTGELFF. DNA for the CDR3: TGTGCCAGTTATCTGGGGGACTCCCTGAACACCGGGGAGCTGTTTTTT.

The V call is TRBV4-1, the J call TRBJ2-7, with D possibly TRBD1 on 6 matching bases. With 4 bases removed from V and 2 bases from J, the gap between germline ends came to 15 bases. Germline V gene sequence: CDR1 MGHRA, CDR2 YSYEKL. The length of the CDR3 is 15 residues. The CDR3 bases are TGCGCCAGCAGCCGTTTAGACAGGCCAACCTACGAGCAGTACTTC. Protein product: CASSRLDRPTYEQYF.

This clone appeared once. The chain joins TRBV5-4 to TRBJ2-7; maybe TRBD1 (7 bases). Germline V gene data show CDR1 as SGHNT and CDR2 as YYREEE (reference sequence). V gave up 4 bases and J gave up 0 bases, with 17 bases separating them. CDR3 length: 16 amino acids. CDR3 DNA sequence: TGTGCCAGCAGCCAGGGGGGCAGGGGGAGCTCCTACGAGCAGTACTTC. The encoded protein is CASSQGGRGSSYEQYF.

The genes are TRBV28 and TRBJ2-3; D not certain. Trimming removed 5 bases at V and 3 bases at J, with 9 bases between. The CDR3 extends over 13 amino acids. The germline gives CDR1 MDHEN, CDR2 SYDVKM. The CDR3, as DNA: TGTGCCAGCAGTCCCATGGGTACAGATACGCAGTATTTT. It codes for CASSPMGTDTQYF.

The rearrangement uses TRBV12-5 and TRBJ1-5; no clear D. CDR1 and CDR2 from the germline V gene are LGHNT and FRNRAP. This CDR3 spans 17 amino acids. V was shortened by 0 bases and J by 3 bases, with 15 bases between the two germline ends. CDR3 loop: CASGLVLGRANNQPQHF. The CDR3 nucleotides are TGTGCTAGTGGTTTGGTACTGGGGAGGGCCAACAATCAGCCCCAGCATTTT.